Below are 24 T cell receptor beta chains sequenced from a single sample in a study of CD8+ T cells in alopecia areata. Reverse transcription of extracted RNA yielded cDNA, which provided the sequencing template. Data came from immunoSEQ multiplex PCR; TCRdb stores just in-frame clones and leaves some out. The sample has 150,000 or so clones, more than 75% seen once. Specimen: CD8+ T cells sorted from blood, collected at week 0. These receptors were obtained from a human donor with alopecia areata.

The chain couples TRBV2 to TRBJ2-4, with TRBD2 matching over 7 bases. With V trimmed by 9 bases and J by 0 bases, 5 bases remained unmatched. This CDR3 has 14 residues. Germline V gives CDR1 SNHLY, CDR2 FYNNEI. CDR3 loop: CARGGKRAKNIQYF. The CDR3, as DNA: TGTGCCAGGGGAGGGAAGAGAGCCAAAAACATTCAGTACTTC.

The V call is TRBV27, the J call TRBJ2-7; D is possibly TRBD2 (6 bases). The CDR3 has 13 residues. Trimming removed 6 bases at V and 0 bases at J, with 9 bases between. Germline lookup yields CDR1 MNHEY and CDR2 SMNVEV (reference sequence). CDR3 amino acids: CASRPDYSYEQYF. The CDR3 DNA reads TGTGCCAGCAGACCGGACTACTCCTACGAGCAGTACTTC.

This clone was found a few times. This chain links TRBV29-1 with TRBJ2-1; D gene unclear. The CDR3 has 13 residues. The V gene's germline CDR1 is SQVTM and CDR2 ANQGSEA. With 2 bases removed from V and 7 bases from J, the gap between germline ends came to 12 bases. The CDR3 DNA follows: TGCAGCGTTGAACCAGTTGTGTCGAATGAGCAGTTCTTC. Protein sequence: CSVEPVVSNEQFF.

This clone was observed a few times. This sequence joins TRBV7-9 and TRBJ2-1; 7 bases map to TRBD1. Germline CDR1 and CDR2: SEHNR and FQNEAQ (reference sequence). The length of the CDR3 is 13 residues. V shed 8 bases and J 5 bases; nucleotides not matched to a gene: 6. CDR3 sequence: CASRGQGDNEQFF. The CDR3 DNA reads TGTGCCAGCCGTGGGCAGGGGGACAATGAGCAGTTCTTC.

The rearrangement uses TRBV29-1 and TRBJ2-2, with D possibly matching TRBD1 (6 bases). The CDR3 is 13 residues long. The V and J ends lost 1 base and 6 bases respectively, with 9 bases between them. CDR1 and CDR2 from the germline V gene are SQVTM and ANQGSEA. CDR3 nucleotides: TGCAGCGTTGAAGGATGGGGGCCCGGGGAGCTGTTTTTT. It yields the protein CSVEGWGPGELFF.

Only one count was recorded for this clone. This rearrangement joins TRBV18 to TRBJ1-1; D is perhaps TRBD1 (5 bases). The germline V gene has CDR1 KGHSH and CDR2 LQKENI. Trimming cost V 4 bases and J 10 bases, with 16 bases left between them. This CDR3 is 13 amino acids long. The CDR3 loop is CASSLDGDQGAFF. CDR3 nucleotide sequence: TGTGCCAGCTCACTCGATGGAGATCAGGGAGCTTTCTTT.

This chain joins TRBV5-5 and TRBJ1-5; a possible D gene is TRBD1 (6 bases). Germline V gives CDR1 SGHKS, CDR2 YYEKEE (reference sequence). Trimming removed 3 bases from V and 4 bases from J, with 14 bases in between. This CDR3 comprises 15 residues. DNA for the CDR3: TGTGCCAGCAGCTCGTGGGGGGCCAAGAATCAGCCCCAGCATTTT. This codes for CASSSWGAKNQPQHF.

The gene calls are TRBV2 and TRBJ2-6; D is uncertain. This CDR3 is built from 13 residues. Trimming cost V 8 bases and J 0 bases, with 5 bases left between them. Per germline, CDR1 SNHLY and CDR2 FYNNEI. The CDR3 sequence: CASLSSGANVLTF. For the CDR3, the DNA is TGTGCCAGCTTAAGCTCTGGGGCCAACGTCCTGACTTTC. Together with reference TRBV2 and TRBJ2-6, the CDR3 gives the full variable domain: EPEVTQTPSHQVTQMGQEVILRCVPISNHLYFYWYRQILGQKVEFLVSFYNNEISEKSEIFDDQFSVERPDGSNFTLKIRSTKLEDSAMYFCASLSSGANVLTFGAGSRLTVL.

The chain has TRBV7-8 and TRBJ2-7; no firm D call. Per the germline V gene, CDR1 is SGHVS and CDR2 is FQNEAQ. Trimming shortened V by 1 base and J by 3 bases, and 10 bases separated the two germline ends. The CDR3 consists of 14 residues. CDR3 protein: CASSLGTEDYEQYF. DNA of the CDR3: TGTGCCAGCAGCTTAGGGACCGAGGACTACGAGCAGTACTTC.

This chain connects TRBV6-6 to TRBJ2-7; 9 nucleotides agree with TRBD2. The CDR3 spans 14 residues. V trimming: 5 bases; J trimming: 2 bases; junction bases outside the gene matches: 4. CDR1 and CDR2 from the germline V gene are MNHNY and SVGAGI (reference sequence). CDR3 loop: CASSDSGGPYEQYF. The CDR3, as DNA: TGTGCCAGCAGTGATAGCGGGGGCCCCTACGAGCAGTACTTC.

The chain uses TRBV2 and TRBJ2-7, with TRBD1 as a possible D gene (6 bases). This CDR3 has 16 amino acids. Germline V gene data show CDR1 as SNHLY and CDR2 as FYNNEI. The germline V and J ends were trimmed by 4 bases and 4 bases, with 20 bases remaining between them. The CDR3 loop is CASSVQRQVISYEQYF. The CDR3 bases are TGTGCCAGCAGTGTTCAGAGACAGGTGATTTCATACGAGCAGTACTTC.

The CDR3, as DNA: TGCGCCAGCAGCCAAGACGTCACCTCCTACGAGCAGTACTTC. Translating gives CASSQDVTSYEQYF. V usage is TRBV4-1 and J usage is TRBJ2-7; D is ambiguous. V dropped 0 bases and J dropped 0 bases, with 6 bases sitting between them. CDR1 is MGHRA, CDR2 YSYEKL, per germline. The CDR3 runs to 14 residues.

This rearrangement joins TRBV18 to TRBJ2-3, with D tentatively TRBD2 (7 bases). The V end lost 2 bases, the J end lost 1 base, and 13 bases lay between the germline ends. Germline V lookup: CDR1 KGHSH, CDR2 LQKENI. The CDR3 consists of 16 residues. CDR3 nucleotide sequence: TGTGCCAGCTCACCAAAGGGCGGGGGCCGCACAGATACGCAGTATTTT. It encodes CASSPKGGGRTDTQYF.

V and J are TRBV7-9 and TRBJ1-1; D gene ambiguous. The V and J ends lost 4 bases and 8 bases respectively, with 17 bases between them. CDR1 is SEHNR, CDR2 FQNEAQ, per germline (reference sequence). This CDR3 is built from 14 residues. The CDR3 protein is CASSSPFGETEAFF. CDR3 DNA sequence: TGTGCCAGCAGCTCCCCCTTCGGGGAGACCGAAGCTTTCTTT.

The rearrangement uses TRBV9 and TRBJ2-1; 11 positions agree with TRBD2. V lost 3 bases, J lost 0 bases, and 2 bases stayed unmatched. Germline CDR1 is SGDLS and CDR2 is YYNGEE. This CDR3 contains 16 residues. CDR3 bases: TGTGCCAGCAGCGCTAGCGGGGGGAACTCCTACAATGAGCAGTTCTTC. Its translation: CASSASGGNSYNEQFF.

The gene calls are TRBV5-6 and TRBJ2-1; D is ambiguous. Germline V gives CDR1 SGHDT, CDR2 YYEEEE. The CDR3 length is 15 residues. The V gene lost 0 bases and the J gene lost 1 base, with 8 bases spanning the gap. CDR3 DNA: TGTGCCAGCAGCTTGGGAACCAAATCCTACAATGAGCAGTTCTTC. Its translation is CASSLGTKSYNEQFF. The complete variable domain, with remaining parts taken from reference TRBV5-6 and TRBJ2-1, reads DAGVTQSPTHLIKTRGQQVTLRCSPKSGHDTVSWYQQALGQGPQFIFQYYEEEERQRGNFPDRFSGHQFPNYSSELNVNALLLGDSALYLCASSLGTKSYNEQFFGPGTRLTVL.

The rearrangement joins TRBV13 to TRBJ1-2; D perhaps matches TRBD1 (6 bases). V lost 4 bases to trimming and J lost 6 bases, with 12 bases between them. Per the germline V gene, CDR1 is PRHDT and CDR2 is FYEKMQ (reference sequence). The CDR3 contains 13 residues. CDR3 region: CASSSTWTDGYTF. CDR3 nucleotide sequence: TGTGCCAGCAGCTCGACCTGGACAGATGGCTACACCTTC. Looking up the rest from reference TRBV13 and TRBJ1-2 gives the full variable domain: AAGVIQSPRHLIKEKRETATLKCYPIPRHDTVYWYQQGPGQDPQFLISFYEKMQSDKGSIPDRFSAQQFSDYHSELNMSSLELGDSALYFCASSSTWTDGYTFGSGTRLTVV.

The chain carries TRBV7-9 and TRBJ1-2; 7 bases match TRBD1. CDR3 length: 13 residues. V was pared by 5 bases and J by 3 bases, with 3 bases of the junction left unmatched. CDR1 SEHNR and CDR2 FQNEAQ come from the germline V gene (reference sequence). CDR3 amino acids: CASSHDRDYGYTF. For the CDR3, the DNA is TGTGCCAGCAGCCATGACAGGGACTATGGCTACACCTTC.

This clone has just a few counts. The V call is TRBV29-1, the J call TRBJ1-1; D is unresolved. Per germline, CDR1 SQVTM and CDR2 ANQGSEA. Trimming shortened V by 6 bases and J by 8 bases, and 4 bases separated the two germline ends. The CDR3 runs to 8 residues. The CDR3 sequence is CSVAEAFF. The CDR3 DNA is TGCAGCGTCGCAGAAGCTTTCTTT. Variable domain in full (rest from reference TRBV29-1 and TRBJ1-1): SAVISQKPSRDICQRGTSLTIQCQVDSQVTMMFWYRQQPGQSLTLIATANQGSEATYESGFVIDKFPISRPNLTFSTLTVSNMSPEDSSIYLCSVAEAFFGQGTRLTVV.

V usage is TRBV19 and J usage is TRBJ2-3, with D hard to call. The V end lost 1 base, the J end lost 2 bases, and 7 bases lay between the germline ends. Germline V gene lookup returns CDR1 LNHDA and CDR2 SQIVND (reference sequence). CDR3 length: 14 amino acids. CDR3 in amino acids: CASSIGLNTDTQYF. The CDR3 coding sequence is TGTGCCAGTAGTATAGGGCTCAACACAGATACGCAGTATTTT.

Here the CDR3 reads CASSLRSGSYEQYF. CDR3 DNA: TGTGCCAGCAGCTTACGCAGCGGTTCCTACGAGCAGTACTTC. V usage is TRBV13 and J usage is TRBJ2-7; D possibly corresponds to TRBD2 (5 bases). The V gene lost 2 bases and the J gene lost 1 base, with 9 bases spanning the gap. The CDR3 runs to 14 residues. The germline V gene encodes CDR1 PRHDT and CDR2 FYEKMQ (reference sequence).

This chain uses TRBV7-2 with TRBJ1-4; 7 bases map to TRBD1. CDR3 length equals 16 residues. Germline V gene sequence: CDR1 SGHTA, CDR2 FQGNSA. Germline trimming cut 2 bases from V and 4 bases from J; bases unmatched to any gene: 7. CDR3 amino acids: CASSLPRGGINEKLFF. The CDR3 nucleotides read TGTGCCAGCAGCTTACCCCGAGGGGGCATTAATGAAAAACTGTTTTTT.

This clone was recorded only once. The genes are TRBV5-1 and TRBJ2-7; tentative D call: TRBD1 (5 bases). V dropped 1 base and J dropped 2 bases, with 10 bases sitting between them. The CDR3 is 14 amino acids. The germline CDR1 and CDR2 sequences are SGHRS and YFSETQ. CDR3 protein: CASSLKQGAYEQYF. In DNA, the CDR3 is TGCGCCAGCAGCTTGAAGCAGGGTGCCTACGAGCAGTACTTC. The variable domain in full, with the rest retrieved from reference TRBV5-1 and TRBJ2-7, is KAGVTQTPRYLIKTRGQQVTLSCSPISGHRSVSWYQQTPGQGLQFLFEYFSETQRNKGNFPGRFSGRQFSNSRSEMNVSTLELGDSALYLCASSLKQGAYEQYFGPGTRLTVT.

This sequence joins TRBV7-9 and TRBJ1-2, with TRBD1 as a possible D gene (5 bases). The CDR3 contains 15 residues. CDR1 and CDR2 from the germline V gene are SEHNR and FQNEAQ (reference sequence). The germline V and J ends were trimmed by 5 bases and 8 bases, with 21 bases remaining between them. The CDR3 loop is CASSETGTRDHGYTF. For the CDR3, the DNA is TGTGCCAGCAGCGAAACCGGGACCCGGGATCACGGCTACACCTTC.